This record concerns one T cell receptor (beta chain) sequence. Its antigen is undetermined. Other nucleotide sequences from this sample produce the same CDR3. Treatment given: some 20 received Ad26.COV2.S at low or high dose, single or two shots; roughly five received placebo; per-sample allocation not given. Day 63 after the first vaccine or placebo injection was the time point for sampling. The sample came from a Boston adult aged 18-55 years. Built on an Ad26 vector, the vaccine expressed Wuhan-strain SARS-CoV-2 spike. This specimen comes from a study of Ad26.COV2.S vaccination and SARS-CoV-2 variants. Study conclusions and caveats: The placebo group had lower spike-specific TCR breadth than the vaccine recipients did.

Generated by immunoSEQ multiplex PCR, the TCRdb table keeps only in-frame clones and is missing some. The sample yields about 680,000 clones, around 90% seen once. CDR1 is MGHRA, CDR2 YSYEKL, per germline. Losses at the gene ends were 1 base for V and 3 bases for J; bases not matched to a gene: 2. The CDR3 is made up of 15 amino acids. This chain connects TRBV4-1 to TRBJ2-1, with 8 bases that match TRBD2. This TCR was sampled from a person between 18 and 60 years old who received the Ad26.COV2.S COVID-19 vaccine or a placebo. The source material was peripheral blood, sampled in a trial of Ad26.COV2.S vaccine versus placebo. As DNA, the CDR3 is TGCGCCAGCAGCCAAGGGGCGGGGGGCTACAATGAGCAGTTCTTC. Its translation: CASSQGAGGYNEQFF.